What follows describes a single T cell receptor beta chain. As handled by the study authors: How many nucleated cells were present was estimated from reference gene primer amplification. Only in-frame clones appear in the TCRdb table, and some are missing; sequencing was by immunoSEQ multiplex PCR. Clonal size and the V and J genes are those of that table, whereas D and trimming came from the DNA. The table has 75,000 to 95,000 clones, 55% to 80% seen once. This record belongs to a study of blood T cell repertoires in COVID-19. Study summary: Spain, Italy and the United States supplied samples that represented acute and convalescent COVID-19. PBMCs, B-cell-depleted T cells, or T cells were the source of the cDNA or gDNA that made up the material.

The CDR3 is 14 amino acids. V was trimmed by 6 bases and J by 7 bases, leaving 13 bases between them. CDR1 MNHEY and CDR2 SVGAGI come from the germline V gene. The receptor was isolated from a woman aged 60-70 years in a cohort sampled during active or convalescent COVID-19. The chain employs TRBV6-5 and TRBJ1-6; D is perhaps TRBD1 (6 bases). Sequenced sample: peripheral blood. DNA for the CDR3: TGTGCCAGCAGCAACAGGGATAGGAATTCACCCCTCCACTTT. This translates into CASSNRDRNSPLHF.